This T cell receptor (beta chain) was recorded in a study of cytomegalovirus exposure and HLA in healthy donors. Germline lookup yields CDR1 KGHSH and CDR2 LQKENI. The CDR3 loop spans 15 amino acids. Unmatched junction bases numbered 5, after V lost 2 bases and J lost 3 bases. About this clone: Its antigen is unknown.

General observations from the study: A link between a missense DCLRE1C variant and TCR beta V- and J-gene trimming emerged from a later analysis. More clonal expansion characterized HLA-associated TCR beta chains than equally common others in a later analysis. TRBV6-2, TRBV6-3 and other indistinguishable V segments were excluded. Among the most significant clusters, several appeared linked to common viral pathogens in a later analysis.

A multiplex PCR was run with 60 Vbeta primers and 13 Jbeta primers. Measured with immunoSEQ multiplex PCR; TCRdb has only the in-frame clones, and not every one. This repertoire shows around 200,000 clones, about 80% found once; its top ten account for 10%. The receptor was isolated from a woman between 45 and 60 years old in good health and CMV-seropositive. This rearrangement joins TRBV18 to TRBJ2-3; TRBD1 aligns across 7 bases. The sample taken for sequencing was PBMCs. The CDR3 sequence is CASSPDRAGTDTQYF. DNA of the CDR3: TGTGCCAGCTCACCAGACAGGGCTGGTACAGATACGCAGTATTTT. Using reference TRBV18 and TRBJ2-3 for the parts outside the CDR3, the full variable domain is NAGVMQNPRHLVRRRGQEARLRCSPMKGHSHVYWYRQLPEEGLKFMVYLQKENIIDESGMPKERFSAEFPKEGPSILRIQQVVRGDSAAYFCASSPDRAGTDTQYFGPGTRLTVL.